The T cell receptor beta chain under discussion was sequenced for a study of vaccination effects on CD4 cells after COVID-19. Study in general: Specimens were obtained from a couple of convalescent patients 16 days and one week prior to vaccination.

Culturing for around 10 days preceded CD4+ T cell isolation. CDR3 length: 13 amino acids. V lost 4 bases and J lost 6, with 13 bases in between. Germline V gene data show CDR1 as MNHNY and CDR2 as SVGAGI (reference sequence). Concerning this clone: What it binds is not known.

The table came from immunoSEQ multiplex PCR; TCRdb's copy has only in-frame clones and leaves some out. The repertoire holds approximately 45,000 clones, with 76% as singletons. This chain uses TRBV6-6 with TRBJ2-7; maybe TRBD2 (5 bases). This clonotype was sampled from a human donor who had a prior SARS-CoV-2 infection. Sequences were derived from CD4+ T cells from PBMCs cultured without peptide, sampled before COVID-19 vaccination. CDR3 sequence (DNA): TGTGCCAGCAGTTCCGGGGTCTTTCTCGAGCAGTACTTC. Translated, it gives CASSSGVFLEQYF.